Given below is one T cell receptor (beta chain) in context. This entry comes from a study of CD8 T cells in Susac syndrome. 0.5 to 1 ug RNA was reverse transcribed with random hexamers. With immunoSEQ multiplex PCR, TCR beta CDR3 was amplified across 54 Vbeta and 13 Jbeta. TCRdb called the immunoSEQ multiplex PCR reads again in MiXCR, with one record for every CDR3 protein. The table lists under 200,000 distinct CDR3 sequences, approximately 93% of them singletons, with around 0.1% in the top ten. This CDR3 is 15 amino acids long. With 5 bases clipped from V and 6 bases from J, the junction kept 13 bases outside the gene matches. The study sequenced TCR beta in blood CD8+ and CD4+ T cells. Healthy donors served as the controls. They were matched for age and sex. Negative isolation yielded CD4+ and CD8+ T cells, and FACS enriched TEMRA cells.

This TCR derives from a human donor in good health. Sample: CD4+ T cells from PBMCs. J is TRBJ2-7 and V is TRBV12-3 or TRBV12-4; 7 bases agree with TRBD2. The CDR3 DNA follows: TGTGCCAGCAGTCCGACTTGGGGGAGGGTTACCGAGCAGTACTTC. This sequence encodes CASSPTWGRVTEQYF.